This is a list of T cell receptor beta chains from one sample in a study of blood T cell repertoires in COVID-19. Generated by immunoSEQ multiplex PCR, the TCRdb table keeps only in-frame clones and is missing some. The sample yields 150,000 to 200,000 clones, around 90% seen once. Sample: peripheral blood. The source is a man in his forties or fifties with acute or convalescent COVID-19. The conserved cysteine and the conserved F or W are not part of the CDR3 here.

V gene | CDR3 protein
TRBV19 | ASRLAGSTDTQY
TRBV7-6 | ASSLGDRTNEKLF
TRBV5-4 | ASSLALFSEGQF
TRBV13 | ASSLCGGRGNSPLCSNQPQH
TRBV6-5 | ASTLLGANTEAF
TRBV19 | ASSYTGNQPQH
TRBV5-6 | ASSLGRDLLTNEKLF
TRBV7-8 | ASSLGGITDTQY
TRBV4-1 | ASSQGETPPYEQY
TRBV7-9 | ASTRTAGASYEQY
TRBV28 | ASSLGQVNSPLH
TRBV2 | ASSWTSGVGNEQF
TRBV4-1 | ASSRVRLMPGADTQY
TRBV7-3 | ASSPPGTGELF
TRBV28 | ANHSGRGLSYNEQF
TRBV7-2 | ASRSTGGGETQY
TRBV30 | AWSGQSNQPQH
TRBV5-1 | ASSRGRGEITEAF
TRBV18 | ASSLVLTGNTGELF
TRBV11-2 | ASSLAVIAGSYEQY
TRBV7-9 | ASRREASYEQY
TRBV11-1 | ASSPGTEMNTEAF
TRBV4-3 | ASSQHRVTYNEQF
TRBV19 | ASSIDPGPYEQY
TRBV2 | ASSEGTGNTGELF
TRBV7-2 | ASSFSSYGNTIY
TRBV7-2 | ASSLWGGSNQPQH
TRBV5-8 | ASSQQGTGLNSPLH
TRBV27 | ASSLRSGRAYEQY
TRBV7-2 | ASSLDWADGYGYT
TRBV28 | ASSFPSGAGSYNSPLH
TRBV7-6 | ASSLETGRGNTIY
TRBV27 | ASSLYGGSYNSPLH
TRBV30 | AWSARGLSGANVLT
TRBV6-1 | ASSEAPGSNQPQH
TRBV18 | ASSPGGTANEKLF
TRBV29-1 | SAGLVRLADTQY
TRBV7-2 | ASSLVGGNRPEAF
TRBV19 | ASNPGNGISPLH
TRBV7-9 | ASQGDTQY
TRBV28 | ASSFQKYTEAF
TRBV6-5 | ASSNDRGRGSPLH
TRBV27 | ASHSPGNYGYT
TRBV6-1 | ASSEIMTGNSPLH
TRBV3-1/TRBV3-2 | ASSQDWSLLEAEQY
TRBV4-2 | ASSLRSGTGPSPLH
TRBV7-2 | ASSAQGAGDIGDTQY
TRBV11-3 | ASSLTDINTGELF
TRBV27 | ASSLKAGPYEQY
TRBV30 | AWSERAGTTISNEQF
TRBV19 | ASSERVVSYEQY
TRBV5-1 | ASSFGQGGSGELF
TRBV27 | ASSGRNSNQPQH
TRBV7-8 | ASSTQSTGTGNTIY
TRBV28 | ASNLSGYNEQF
TRBV7-9 | ASSSRTEVKETQY
TRBV30 | AWSVSRVSQPQH
TRBV9 | ASSPRTGNTGELF
TRBV7-9 | ASSPSGPTYEQY
TRBV20-1 | SASAGGSTYNEQF